This T cell receptor beta chain appears in the sequencing data of a study of T cell responses to AZD1222 COVID-19 vaccine. About the study: Second doses at about 4 or about 12 weeks were pooled.

Study findings and constraints: Following two doses of AZD1222, Spike-specific TCR breadth and depth rose. No day 14 peak samples; only post-peak repertoires were characterized. Most donors were white British, females outnumbered males, and clonal diversity was possibly underestimated.

On this clone: Its antigen is unidentified.

Clones were read by immunoSEQ multiplex PCR, and TCRdb kept only the in-frame ones, dropping some. In the table there are approximately 110,000 clones, about 94% of which are singletons. The receptor was derived from an adult in good health. Sequencing was performed on peripheral blood, taken on day 0 of AZD1222 vaccination.

In nucleotides, the CDR3 is TGTGCCAGCAGGTTCGGCGATCAGCCCCAGCATTTT. Translation: CASRFGDQPQHF. The V gene is TRBV6-6, the J gene TRBJ1-5; D call uncertain. This CDR3 contains 12 residues. Deletions cut 6 bases from V and 5 bases from J, with 8 bases between. From germline, CDR1 is MNHNY and CDR2 SVGAGI (reference sequence).